This TCR beta chain is from a study of CD8+CD57+ T cells in acquired aplastic anemia (dated by TCRdb to about 2018). In the study overall: On average, sorted CD4+ and CD8+ cells yielded approximately 3 ug of extracted DNA, with a range of about 0.17 to 27.4 ug. An average of approximately 10 million reads for CD4+ cells and under 12 million reads for CD8+ cells was obtained from healthy donor samples. Overall study outcomes, separate from this receptor: Patients and healthy controls showed no significant difference in CD8+ Simpson's diversity (P=0.060). Roughly 30 CD8+ CDR3 sequences were shared between patients and controls but appeared highly expressed in patients and within their immunodominant clones.

V drops 6 bases and J drops 9 bases, leaving 12 bases in between. As encoded in the germline V gene, CDR1 is ENHRY while CDR2 is SYGVKD. The CDR3, cysteine through phenylalanine, is 13 amino acids long. Of all the DNA, just the CDR3 is kept, 39 bases in frame from base 1. In this study, sorted CD4+ and CD8+ T cells from the blood of healthy subjects and of severe aplastic anemia patients had their TCR repertoires deep-sequenced. Ficoll-Paque density gradient centrifugation was used to isolate peripheral blood mononuclear cells. Before DNA extraction, CD4+ and CD8+ T cells were sorted with FACS or magnetic beads. Profiling of TCR beta VDJ combinations and CDR3 sequences used genomic DNA as the template. TCR repertoire sequencing was run on an Illumina HiSeq 2000. Regarding the original processing steps: Repertoire assessment relied on Simpson's diversity index, CDR3 size and DJ length profiles, and TRBV/TRBJ rearrangement plots. The most abundant DNA sequence in the deep sequencing data was defined as the immunodominant clone. CDR3 amino acid sequences were screened for sharing across subjects and compared with published repertoires and the VDJdb database. TCRdb trimmed public reads at Q25 via fastp, called clones via MiXCR and kept in-frame beta chains. Each CDR3 protein appears once, grouped with its most common genes and DNA. The V and J calls shown here were made by TCRdb, not taken from the authors' results. The sample contains roughly 170,000 distinct CDR3 sequences, under 75% of them found a single time. Under 60% of the sample is held by the ten biggest clonotypes.

Points on this clonotype: Its antigen remains undetermined. No quality values exist for individual bases; no much larger clone is one base distant.

The TCR sequence derives from a human donor in good health. The V gene is TRBV10-3 and the J gene is TRBJ1-6; the D gene is perhaps TRBD1, from 6 matching bases. The sequenced sample consisted of sorted CD4+, CD8+, or CD8+CD57+ T cells (not recorded which) from PBMCs. The CDR3 region: CAIRGQGTSPLHF. The nucleotide sequence reads TGTGCCATCAGGGGACAAGGTACTTCACCCCTCCACTTT.